A selection of T cell receptor beta chains follows, all from one sample in a study of blood T cell repertoires in COVID-19. Profiling relied on immunoSEQ multiplex PCR, and the TCRdb table lists in-frame clones only, not all of them. The table shows over 150,000 clones, with roughly 90% occurring only once. The specimen was peripheral blood. The receptor set was obtained from a man aged 18 to 35 with COVID-19, enrolled during active disease. Each CDR3 is given with its conserved first and last residue. D genes are given only for firm matches. A row's size may be missing; if present it is once, few, many or a size class.

clone_size d_call j_call v_call cdr3_aa cdr3_nt
NA TRBD2 TRBJ2-1 TRBV11-3 CASSLLAGGPLNEQFF TGTGCCAGCAGCTTACTAGCGGGAGGGCCCTTGAATGAGCAGTTCTTC
NA TRBD1 TRBJ2-2 TRBV19 CASTPGQGFGIGELFF TGTGCCAGTACCCCGGGACAGGGGTTTGGTATCGGGGAGCTGTTTTTT
NA NA TRBJ2-7 TRBV5-4 CASSLDIAYPYEQYF TGTGCCAGCAGCTTGGACATAGCGTACCCCTACGAGCAGTACTTC
NA TRBD1 TRBJ2-2 TRBV28 CASRGQGSTGELFF TGTGCCAGCAGGGGACAGGGGTCCACCGGGGAGCTGTTTTTT
NA NA TRBJ2-4 TRBV7-6 CASSSGGGQGGIQYF TGTGCCAGCAGCTCCGGGGGGGGACAGGGTGGCATTCAGTACTTC
NA TRBD2 TRBJ2-7 TRBV9 CASSVAPTVRGVSNEQYF TGTGCCAGCAGCGTAGCTCCTACCGTACGGGGGGTGTCTAACGAGCAGTACTTC
NA NA TRBJ2-1 TRBV27 CASSLGLPNEQFF TGTGCCAGCAGTCTGGGGCTGCCAAATGAGCAGTTCTTC
NA TRBD1 TRBJ2-7 TRBV11-2 CASSLMGQAHEQYF TGTGCCAGCAGCCTGATGGGACAGGCACACGAGCAGTACTTC
NA NA TRBJ2-3 TRBV27 CASSPKGRWADTQYF TGTGCCAGCAGCCCGAAGGGGCGGTGGGCAGATACGCAGTATTTT
once TRBD1 TRBJ1-1 TRBV10-3 CAISSGTGGVYEAFF TGTGCCATCAGCTCCGGGACAGGGGGGGTGTATGAAGCTTTCTTT
NA TRBD1 TRBJ1-1 TRBV27 CASSFQGVNTEAFF TGTGCCAGCAGTTTTCAGGGGGTGAACACTGAAGCTTTCTTT
NA NA TRBJ1-4 TRBV19 CASAPTGWNEKLLF TGTGCCAGTGCACCGACAGGCTGGAATGAAAAACTGCTTTTT
NA NA TRBJ2-1 TRBV24-1 CATSDSPGGDEQFF TGTGCCACCAGTGATTCTCCAGGAGGGGATGAGCAGTTCTTC
NA NA TRBJ1-2 TRBV11-2 CASSADRGVINYGYTF TGTGCCAGCAGCGCCGACAGAGGAGTTATAAACTATGGCTACACCTTC
once NA TRBJ2-3 TRBV27 CASSLSNWLTSTDTQYF TGTGCCAGCAGTTTATCGAACTGGCTGACTAGCACAGATACGCAGTATTTT
NA TRBD2 TRBJ2-1 TRBV11-3 CASSLGEGLPSYNEQFF TGTGCCAGCAGCTTAGGAGAGGGACTACCTTCCTACAATGAGCAGTTCTTC
NA TRBD2 TRBJ2-3 TRBV6-5 CASSFSGGPGDTQYF TGTGCCAGCAGTTTTTCGGGAGGGCCGGGAGATACGCAGTATTTT
once TRBD1 TRBJ2-2 TRBV6-1 CASSERQGVTGELFF TGTGCCAGCAGTGAACGGCAGGGGGTCACCGGGGAGCTGTTTTTT
NA TRBD1 TRBJ1-1 TRBV12-3/TRBV12-4 CASSFGGGRAFF TGTGCCAGCAGTTTCGGAGGGGGCAGAGCTTTCTTT
NA NA TRBJ2-7 TRBV27 CASSLNRDHEQYF TGTGCCAGCAGTTTAAACAGGGACCACGAGCAGTACTTC
NA NA TRBJ1-2 TRBV29-1 CSAPHRDYGYTF TGCAGCGCCCCCCACAGGGACTATGGCTACACCTTC
once TRBD1 TRBJ1-5 TRBV2 CASSEWRTGNQPQHF TGTGCCAGCAGTGAATGGCGGACAGGGAATCAGCCCCAGCATTTT
NA NA TRBJ1-1 TRBV28 CASSSRGGMNTEAFF TGTGCCAGCAGTTCCCGGGGGGGTATGAACACTGAAGCTTTCTTT
NA TRBD1 TRBJ2-3 TRBV27 CASSPDRGGTDTQYF TGTGCCAGCAGCCCCGACAGGGGTGGAACAGATACGCAGTATTTT